Described below is a single T cell receptor (beta chain) sequence and its context. This sample was taken from a study of blood T cell repertoires in COVID-19. In germline, CDR1 is SNHLY, CDR2 FYNNEI. The germline V and J ends were trimmed by 6 bases and 7 bases, with 18 bases remaining between them. This CDR3 has 14 residues. As handled by the study authors: Amplification with reference gene primers provided the estimates of nucleated cell counts. The repertoire was sequenced with immunoSEQ multiplex PCR; TCRdb's copy has only in-frame clones and lacks some. Clonal size and the V and J genes are those of that table, whereas D and trimming came from the DNA. Of some 110,000 clones listed, about 88% are singletons.

The receptor was isolated from a man aged 40-50 years with acute or convalescent COVID-19. The specimen sequenced was peripheral blood. This sequence joins TRBV2 and TRBJ2-5, with a tentative D call TRBD1 (6 bases). The CDR3 is CASRTLQGLGTQYF. The DNA of the CDR3 is TGTGCCAGCAGGACCCTACAGGGTTTGGGGACCCAGTACTTC.